The 30 T cell receptor beta chains below come from one sample, sequenced in a study of blood T cell repertoires in COVID-19. The data were produced by immunoSEQ multiplex PCR, yet TCRdb's version contains in-frame clones alone and is incomplete. The sample includes 200,000 to 250,000 clones, about three quarters of them seen just once. Sequences were obtained from peripheral blood. These receptors were obtained from a woman in her seventies with acute or convalescent COVID-19.

The chain recombines TRBV18 with TRBJ2-7; D is ambiguous. With 6 bases removed from V and 0 bases from J, the gap between germline ends came to 9 bases. The CDR3 sequence is 13 residues long. The germline V gene has CDR1 KGHSH and CDR2 LQKENI. The CDR3 DNA is TGTGCCAGCTCCGGTCCGGTCTCCTACGAGCAGTACTTC. This codes for CASSGPVSYEQYF. Combining the CDR3 with reference TRBV18 and TRBJ2-7 gives the whole variable domain NAGVMQNPRHLVRRRGQEARLRCSPMKGHSHVYWYRQLPEEGLKFMVYLQKENIIDESGMPKERFSAEFPKEGPSILRIQQVVRGDSAAYFCASSGPVSYEQYFGPGTRLTVT.

Many counts were recorded for this clone. V gene TRBV11-2 combines with J gene TRBJ2-5; 8 bases are a match to TRBD1. Germline V gene sequence: CDR1 SGHAT, CDR2 FQNNGV. Trimming removed 1 base from V and 4 bases from J; junction bases left unmatched: 5. The CDR3 is 15 residues long. The CDR3 nucleotides read TGTGCCAGCAGCTTAGTGGGGACAGGCGGAGAGACCCAGTACTTC. The encoded protein is CASSLVGTGGETQYF.

This rearrangement joins TRBV7-2 to TRBJ2-7; 7 bases agree with TRBD1. Germline V gene sequence: CDR1 SGHTA, CDR2 FQGNSA. V trimming: 1 base; J trimming: 3 bases; junction bases outside the gene matches: 6. The CDR3 has 15 residues. The CDR3 DNA is TGTGCCAGCAGCTTAGAAGCAGGGGGATTCTACGAGCAGTACTTC. It encodes CASSLEAGGFYEQYF.

CDR3 nucleotide sequence: TGTGCCAGTAGTATTACAGGGGCGAGAGAGACCCAGTACTTC. The encoded protein is CASSITGARETQYF. The chain recombines TRBV19 with TRBJ2-5; TRBD1 agrees at 7 bases. The CDR3 spans 14 residues. Losses at the gene ends were 3 bases for V and 4 bases for J; bases not matched to a gene: 5. CDR1 and CDR2 from the germline V gene are LNHDA and SQIVND (reference sequence).

This sequence joins TRBV6-5 and TRBJ2-3; 7 positions match TRBD1. The trim removed 6 bases at V and 2 bases at J, leaving 5 bases unmatched. Germline-derived CDR1 and CDR2 are MNHEY and SVGAGI. This CDR3 is built from 14 residues. The CDR3 region has the DNA TGTGCCAGCAGCCCACAGGGGACCACAGATACGCAGTATTTT. It encodes CASSPQGTTDTQYF.

As regards this clone: A read error may produce the germline difference seen at one junction end. The chain carries TRBV13 and TRBJ2-7; perhaps TRBD1 as D (6 bases). Germline assignment: CDR1 PRHDT and CDR2 FYEKMQ (reference sequence). The CDR3 extends over 13 amino acids. The CDR3 loop is CASSYKPGTRMDF. Here the CDR3 DNA reads TGTGCCAGCAGCTATAAGCCCGGGACACGGATGGACTTC.

The CDR3 coding sequence is TGCGCCAGCAGCTTGGATGGCCGGCCTAGGTGGAGTGAAAAACTGTTTTTT. As protein: CASSLDGRPRWSEKLFF. The V call is TRBV5-1, the J call TRBJ1-4; D gene ambiguous. The CDR3 length is 17 residues. Germline V gene lookup returns CDR1 SGHRS and CDR2 YFSETQ. Trimming shortened V by 0 bases and J by 7 bases, and 19 bases separated the two germline ends.

The rearrangement joins TRBV5-1 to TRBJ1-2; 8 positions match TRBD1. Germline V lookup: CDR1 SGHRS, CDR2 YFSETQ. This CDR3 is built from 14 residues. The V segment lost 0 bases and the J segment 6 bases; nucleotides outside the gene matches: 4. For the CDR3, the DNA is TGCGCCAGCAGCTTGGTACAGGGGGTTGATGGCTACACCTTC. The encoded protein is CASSLVQGVDGYTF.

The rearrangement links TRBV27 to TRBJ1-2; possible D gene TRBD1, 5 bases. This CDR3 has 13 amino acids. Germline CDR1 and CDR2: MNHEY and SMNVEV (reference sequence). Trimming removed 5 bases at V and 2 bases at J, with 9 bases between. DNA of the CDR3: TGTGCCAGCAGTGAACGACAGAACTATGGCTACACCTTC. This sequence encodes CASSERQNYGYTF.

The rearrangement joins TRBV6-5 to TRBJ2-7; D gene ambiguous. The V gene's germline CDR1 is MNHEY and CDR2 SVGAGI. The CDR3 spans 12 residues. V was clipped by 5 bases and J by 4 bases, with 9 bases between them. The CDR3 nucleotides read TGTGCCAGCAGTCTTACTTCTTACGAGCAGTACGTC. Protein sequence: CASSLTSYEQYV.

The rearrangement joins TRBV25-1 to TRBJ2-3; TRBD2 matches 8 bases. J was trimmed by 8 bases and V by 4 bases; bases with no gene match: 5. This CDR3 spans 13 amino acids. The germline CDR1 and CDR2 sequences are MGHDK and SYGVNS. CDR3 in amino acids: CASSAGGVLTQYF. CDR3 DNA: TGTGCCAGCAGTGCGGGGGGGGTCCTTACGCAGTATTTT.

The J gene is TRBJ2-1, the V gene TRBV6-1; 9 bases align to TRBD1. The germline gives CDR1 MNHNS, CDR2 SASEGT. V lost 3 bases to trimming and J lost 6 bases; unmatched junction nucleotides: 6. The CDR3 spans 15 residues. CDR3: CASSDPGQGSNEQFF. The CDR3 nucleotides read TGTGCCAGCAGTGACCCGGGACAGGGATCCAATGAGCAGTTCTTC.

This clone was detected only a few times. The chain recombines TRBV6-5 with TRBJ2-7; 7 nucleotides line up with TRBD1. Germline V gene lookup returns CDR1 MNHEY and CDR2 SVGAGI. The length of the CDR3 is 16 residues. Losses at the gene ends were 0 bases for V and 2 bases for J; bases not matched to a gene: 7. CDR3 in DNA: TGTGCCAGCAGTTACTCTTCCGACAGGGAAACCTACGAGCAGTACTTC. Encoded protein: CASSYSSDRETYEQYF.

In its sample, this clone was seen a few times. The rearrangement links TRBV24-1 to TRBJ2-3; possibly TRBD2 for D (5 bases). The V and J ends lost 11 bases and 0 bases respectively, with 17 bases between them. The CDR3 is made up of 15 amino acids. Germline V gene data show CDR1 as KGHDR and CDR2 as SFDVKD. In DNA, the CDR3 is TGTGCCAGCTCTCCGAGCGGACCTAGCACAGATACGCAGTATTTT. Its protein is CASSPSGPSTDTQYF.

This chain connects TRBV5-8 to TRBJ2-5, with 7 bases fitting TRBD2. CDR1 SGHTS and CDR2 YDEGEE come from the germline V gene. The CDR3 is made up of 15 amino acids. Trimming removed 1 base from V and 2 bases from J; junction bases left unmatched: 5. DNA of the CDR3: TGTGCCAGCAGCTTGTGGTTGGGGGGGCAAGAGACCCAGTACTTC. Protein: CASSLWLGGQETQYF.

The chain links TRBV10-3 to TRBJ2-3; 7 bases are shared with TRBD2. After removal of 11 bases from V and 4 bases from J, the junction contained 6 bases not matched to a gene. The CDR3 runs 12 residues. Looked up from germline, CDR1 is ENHRY and CDR2 is SYGVKD. The CDR3 region has the DNA TGTGCCGTGGGGGGGGAATCAGATACGCAGTATTTT. Its protein product is CAVGGESDTQYF.

V is TRBV6-1 and J is TRBJ1-2, with D possibly being TRBD1 (5 bases). The V gene lost 1 base and the J gene lost 12 bases, with 18 bases spanning the gap. Germline CDR1 is MNHNS and CDR2 is SASEGT. CDR3 length: 14 residues. CDR3: CASSEVDGTGRHTF. In DNA form, the CDR3 reads TGTGCCAGCAGTGAAGTTGATGGGACTGGTAGACACACCTTC.

The chain links TRBV7-9 to TRBJ2-5, with TRBD2 matching 12 bases. Germline trimming cut 5 bases from V and 5 bases from J; bases unmatched to any gene: 12. Germline values: CDR1 SEHNR, CDR2 FQNEAQ (reference sequence). This CDR3 comprises 17 residues. CDR3 residues: CASSPLTTSGGRETQYF. The CDR3 nucleotides read TGTGCCAGCAGCCCACTAACGACTAGCGGGGGCCGGGAGACCCAGTACTTC.

The gene calls are TRBV7-8 and TRBJ2-7, with 10 positions matching TRBD1. This CDR3 spans 15 amino acids. Germline loops: CDR1 SGHVS, CDR2 FQNEAQ. Unmatched junction bases numbered 6, after V lost 3 bases and J lost 4 bases. This CDR3 reads CASSFRPGQGYEQYV. CDR3 sequence (DNA): TGTGCCAGCAGCTTCCGGCCGGGACAGGGGTACGAGCAGTACGTC.

This clone came up a few times. The chain has TRBV6-6 and TRBJ1-5; D is perhaps TRBD1 (6 bases). Trimming pared 5 bases from V and 6 bases from J, leaving 14 bases between. This CDR3 is built from 14 residues. The germline V gene encodes CDR1 MNHNY and CDR2 SVGAGI (reference sequence). The DNA of the CDR3 is TGTGCCAGCAGTCAACAGGGTATGAGTCAGCCCCAGCATTTT. Protein product: CASSQQGMSQPQHF.

This sequence joins TRBV5-1 and TRBJ2-7; weak D call: TRBD1 (6 bases). The CDR3 consists of 13 residues. Germline V gene data show CDR1 as SGHRS and CDR2 as YFSETQ. Trimming cost V 9 bases and J 4 bases, with 17 bases left between them. DNA for the CDR3: TGCGCCACGTCAGGGGCCCCCGGGTACGAGCAGTACTTC. This codes for CATSGAPGYEQYF.

V and J are TRBV6-1 and TRBJ2-5; D is possibly TRBD1 (5 bases). The CDR3 runs to 13 residues. Germline CDR1 reads MNHNS; CDR2 reads SASEGT. V was cut by 1 base and J by 5 bases, with 8 bases left in between. CDR3 region: CASSEGWGETQYF. For the CDR3, the DNA is TGTGCCAGCAGTGAAGGTTGGGGCGAGACCCAGTACTTC.

This clone has more than one count but fewer than ten. The rearrangement joins TRBV18 to TRBJ1-6; possibly TRBD1 for D (6 bases). Germline lookup yields CDR1 KGHSH and CDR2 LQKENI. V lost 3 bases and J 8 bases, leaving 17 bases between the germline ends. This CDR3 spans 16 amino acids. The CDR3 nucleotides are TGTGCCAGCTCACCTGCGATGGGGGACAACCATTCACCCCTCCACTTT. Protein: CASSPAMGDNHSPLHF.

CDR3 nucleotide sequence: TGTGCCTGGAGTCGGGGGGACCTCTACGAGCAGTACTTC. Encoded protein: CAWSRGDLYEQYF. The chain couples TRBV30 to TRBJ2-7; 7 nucleotides match TRBD2. V shed 2 bases, J shed 3 bases, and the junction held 4 bases outside the gene matches. CDR1 is GTSNPN, CDR2 SVGIG, per germline (reference sequence). This CDR3 has 13 residues.

The chain has TRBV7-2 and TRBJ2-2, with D possibly being TRBD1 (6 bases). Trimming shortened V by 1 base and J by 7 bases, and 16 bases separated the two germline ends. Germline V gene sequence: CDR1 SGHTA, CDR2 FQGNSA. The length of the CDR3 is 16 residues. CDR3 nucleotides: TGTGCCAGCAGCTTAGAGTCAGGGGTGGTGCTCGGGGAGCTGTTTTTT. This gives the protein CASSLESGVVLGELFF.

The rearrangement joins TRBV2 to TRBJ1-5; possible D gene TRBD1, 5 bases. V lost 6 bases to trimming and J lost 3 bases, with 15 bases between them. Germline CDR1 SNHLY, CDR2 FYNNEI. The CDR3 consists of 15 residues. The CDR3 DNA reads TGTGCCAGCAGATTAGACCAGGGATACAATCAGCCCCAGCATTTT. Protein product: CASRLDQGYNQPQHF.

The rearrangement uses TRBV10-3 and TRBJ2-3; 8 nucleotides agree with TRBD1. V gave up 11 bases and J gave up 3 bases; unmatched junction bases: 13. Germline V gene sequence: CDR1 ENHRY, CDR2 SYGVKD. The CDR3 consists of 15 residues. The CDR3 DNA is TGTGCCGTAACAACGACAGGGGCAGGAACAGATACGCAGTATTTT. Its translation is CAVTTTGAGTDTQYF.

The chain recombines TRBV21-1 with TRBJ1-5. TRBV21-1 is a recognized pseudogene. The CDR3 is 15 residues long. The CDR3 DNA reads TGTGCCAGCAGCAACTTGCGGGGGGACAATCAGCCCCAGCATTTT. It codes for CASSNLRGDNQPQHF.

The rearrangement joins TRBV4-3 to TRBJ2-1, with a weak D call TRBD1 (5 bases). Deletions cut 0 bases from V and 6 bases from J, with 15 bases between. The CDR3 is 16 amino acids. Germline V gene lookup returns CDR1 LGHNA and CDR2 YSLEER. CDR3 sequence reads: CASSQDVQGSSNEQFF. CDR3 DNA sequence: TGCGCCAGCAGCCAAGATGTCCAGGGAAGCAGCAATGAGCAGTTCTTC.

This clone was observed a handful of times. The V and J genes are TRBV7-2 and TRBJ2-7; 9 nucleotides agree with TRBD2. CDR3 size: 16 residues. Germline V gene lookup returns CDR1 SGHTA and CDR2 FQGNSA. J lost 7 bases, V lost 1 base, and 11 bases had no gene match. The DNA for the CDR3 is TGTGCCAGCAGCTTAGGAGCCGGGACTAGCATGAGGGAGCAGTACTTC. Translation gives CASSLGAGTSMREQYF. The full variable domain, its missing parts supplied by reference TRBV7-2 and TRBJ2-7, is GAGVSQSPSNKVTEKGKDVELRCDPISGHTALYWYRQSLGQGLEFLIYFQGNSAPDKSGLPSDRFSAERTGGSVSTLTIQRTQQEDSAVYLCASSLGAGTSMREQYFGPGTRLTVT.